This T cell receptor beta chain was documented in a study of breast tumors, draining lymph nodes, adjacent tissues. This clonotype was detected a few times. Its antigen is as yet unknown. Samples came from axillary lymph nodes draining the breast cancer. General study findings and limits: Compared with basal-like, luminal-like tumors shared significantly more repertoire with nontumor tissue. Most tumor T cells seemingly derive from lymph node, then expand in tumor. Tumor TCR diversity was below lymph nodes but above nontumor tissue.

Using its own MiXCR run on the multiplex PCR reads, TCRdb lists one record per CDR3 protein. Of around 290,000 distinct CDR3 sequences in the sample, about 33% were seen once. CDR1 and CDR2 (germline): LNHDA, SQIVND (reference sequence). The CDR3 is 18 amino acids. The V and J ends lost 3 bases and 3 bases respectively, with 20 bases between them. The chain links TRBV19 to TRBJ2-2; TRBD1 might be the D (5 bases). This TCR was recovered from a female donor with breast cancer. Some clones in this sample may be carry-over from other donors' samples. The sequencing input was axillary lymph node tissue. The CDR3 region is CASSMGPRAPEDTGELFF. The DNA of the CDR3 is TGTGCCAGTAGTATGGGGCCCAGGGCGCCCGAGGACACCGGGGAGCTGTTTTTT.